Listed here are 31 T cell receptor beta chains from one sample, sequenced in a study of CD4+ T cells in melanoma. The assay was immunoSEQ multiplex PCR, and TCRdb's table has in-frame clones only and misses some. Among about 11,000 clones listed, roughly 66% were seen once. Specimen: cells from a culture (not recorded whether cultured in vitro). The receptors stem from a human donor with melanoma.

In this sample, this clone turned up a few times. The chain links TRBV7-3 to TRBJ2-4; unclear D gene. The ends were cut back, 5 bases at V and 7 bases at J, with 12 bases in the middle. The CDR3 is 13 amino acids. The germline gives CDR1 SGHTA, CDR2 FQGTGA. The CDR3 nucleotides are TGTGCCAGCAGCCTCTCCTACGGGAACATTCAGTACTTC. Translation gives CASSLSYGNIQYF. Supplemented by reference TRBV7-3 and TRBJ2-4, the full variable domain reads GAGVSQTPSNKVTEKGKYVELRCDPISGHTALYWYRQSLGQGPEFLIYFQGTGAADDSGLPNDRFFAVRPEGSVSTLKIQRTERGDSAVYLCASSLSYGNIQYFGAGTRLSVL.

This clone was seen a handful of times. The chain couples TRBV7-9 to TRBJ1-2, with 7 positions matching TRBD1. Germline loops: CDR1 SEHNR, CDR2 FQNEAQ (reference sequence). V shed 5 bases, J shed 2 bases, and the junction held 5 bases outside the gene matches. The CDR3 length is 14 residues. CDR3 in DNA: TGTGCCAGCAGCCGCCAGGGACAGAACTATGGCTACACCTTC. It encodes CASSRQGQNYGYTF.

The CDR3 loop is CASSFSSRDTQYF. The CDR3 bases are TGTGCCAGCAGCTTCTCCTCAAGAGATACGCAGTATTTT. The chain has TRBV5-5 and TRBJ2-3; D not resolved. V was shortened by 2 bases and J by 5 bases, with 9 bases between the two germline ends. CDR1 and CDR2 from the germline V gene are SGHKS and YYEKEE (reference sequence). CDR3 length equals 13 residues.

This chain uses TRBV7-2 with TRBJ2-5, with D possibly matching TRBD1 (5 bases). V gave up 4 bases and J gave up 0 bases, with 12 bases separating them. CDR1 is SGHTA and CDR2 is FQGNSA in the germline V gene. This CDR3 region has 15 residues. The CDR3 nucleotides are TGTGCCAGCAGCTCACAATCAGGGTACCAAGAGACCCAGTACTTC. Translating gives CASSSQSGYQETQYF.

The genes are TRBV7-9 and TRBJ2-5, with D possibly TRBD2 on 6 matching bases. CDR3 length: 16 amino acids. CDR1 and CDR2 (germline): SEHNR, FQNEAQ (reference sequence). V shed 1 base and J shed 5 bases, with 17 bases lying between them. CDR3 protein: CASSLGPGLLSETQYF. CDR3 DNA sequence: TGTGCCAGCAGCTTAGGACCGGGACTCCTATCGGAGACCCAGTACTTC. Looking up the rest from reference TRBV7-9 and TRBJ2-5 gives the full variable domain: DTGVSQNPRHKITKRGQNVTFRCDPISEHNRLYWYRQTLGQGPEFLTYFQNEAQLEKSRLLSDRFSAERPKGSFSTLEIQRTEQGDSAMYLCASSLGPGLLSETQYFGPGTRLLVL.

This chain joins TRBV19 and TRBJ1-5, with 7 nucleotides matching TRBD1. The V gene end was trimmed by 5 bases and the J gene end by 6 bases; junction bases not matched to a gene: 13. This CDR3 spans 16 amino acids. Germline loops: CDR1 LNHDA, CDR2 SQIVND (reference sequence). The CDR3 DNA reads as TGTGCCAGTAGTCTTAGACCCAGACAGGGTCGTCAGCCCCAGCATTTT. It codes for CASSLRPRQGRQPQHF.

The V gene is TRBV30, the J gene TRBJ1-4, with 9 bases that match TRBD1. V gave up 2 bases and J gave up 10 bases; unmatched junction bases: 11. Germline-derived CDR1 and CDR2 are GTSNPN and SVGIG (reference sequence). The CDR3 covers 15 residues. CDR3 in amino acids: CAWSIRTGERRKLFF. The CDR3, as DNA: TGTGCCTGGAGTATAAGGACAGGGGAAAGGCGAAAACTGTTTTTT. The full variable domain, in which reference TRBV30 and TRBJ1-4 provide the parts outside the CDR3, is SQTIHQWPATLVQPVGSPLSLECTVEGTSNPNLYWYRQAAGRGLQLLFYSVGIGQISSEVPQNLSASRPQDRQFILSSKKLLLSDSGFYLCAWSIRTGERRKLFFGSGTQLSVL.

V is TRBV7-6 and J is TRBJ1-5; the D gene is possibly TRBD1 (5 bases). Per germline, CDR1 SGHVS and CDR2 FNYEAQ. Between the trimmed V and J ends, which lost 5 bases and 6 bases, there was a span of 17 bases. The CDR3 runs 15 residues. CDR3 nucleotides: TGTGCCAGCAGCCTGGGGCCGGGGTCGACTCAGCCCCAGCATTTT. It translates to CASSLGPGSTQPQHF.

This clone was seen only a few times. The chain joins TRBV5-1 to TRBJ2-3, with D perhaps assigned TRBD1 or TRBD2 (5 bases each). Germline V gene lookup returns CDR1 SGHRS and CDR2 YFSETQ. This CDR3 region has 14 residues. V lost 4 bases, J lost 4 bases, and 13 bases lay in between. The CDR3 nucleotides are TGCGCCAGCAGCCGGAGCCGAGGGGCAGATACGCAGTATTTT. This sequence encodes CASSRSRGADTQYF. The full variable domain, in which reference TRBV5-1 and TRBJ2-3 provide the parts outside the CDR3, is KAGVTQTPRYLIKTRGQQVTLSCSPISGHRSVSWYQQTPGQGLQFLFEYFSETQRNKGNFPGRFSGRQFSNSRSEMNVSTLELGDSALYLCASSRSRGADTQYFGPGTRLTVL.

As DNA, the CDR3 is TGTGCCAGCAGCCGCCCGGGGGGTAACACTGAAGCTTTCTTT. Residues: CASSRPGGNTEAFF. The J gene is TRBJ1-1, the V gene TRBV6-1, with a possible D match to TRBD1 (5 bases). CDR1 and CDR2 (germline): MNHNS, SASEGT. V shed 6 bases and J shed 2 bases, with 13 bases lying between them. There are 14 residues in the CDR3.

This clone was observed a single time. The chain recombines TRBV6-6 with TRBJ2-3, with 10 positions matching TRBD1. The CDR3 loop spans 16 amino acids. Losses at the gene ends were 0 bases for V and 4 bases for J; bases not matched to a gene: 4. Germline values: CDR1 MNHNY, CDR2 SVGAGI (reference sequence). The CDR3 DNA sequence: TGTGCCAGCAGTTACTCGAGGGACAGGGGTCCAGATACGCAGTATTTT. Protein sequence: CASSYSRDRGPDTQYF.

The rearrangement uses TRBV18 and TRBJ1-2; 9 nucleotides line up with TRBD1. From germline, CDR1 is KGHSH and CDR2 LQKENI. V gave up 2 bases and J gave up 3 bases; unmatched junction bases: 13. The CDR3 spans 18 residues. The CDR3 is CASSPSAGTGHKYYGYTF. Written as DNA, the CDR3 is TGTGCCAGCTCACCAAGTGCCGGGACAGGGCATAAATACTATGGCTACACCTTC.

The chain is built from TRBV28 and TRBJ1-5; TRBD1 is a possible D gene (6 bases). The ends were cut back, 7 bases at V and 3 bases at J, with 13 bases in the middle. Germline assignment: CDR1 MDHEN and CDR2 SYDVKM. The CDR3 contains 14 residues. Written as DNA, the CDR3 is TGTGCCAGCATTAGCCAGGGGACCAATCAGCCCCAGCATTTT. It translates to CASISQGTNQPQHF.

There are a few counts of this clone. The rearrangement links TRBV2 to TRBJ2-3; TRBD2 is a possible D gene (5 bases). The CDR3 is 13 residues long. CDR1 is SNHLY and CDR2 is FYNNEI in the germline V gene. Between the trimmed V and J ends, which lost 7 bases and 4 bases, there was a span of 12 bases. The CDR3 coding sequence is TGTGCCAGCAAACTAGTGATTTCAGATACGCAGTATTTT. This sequence encodes CASKLVISDTQYF.

The chain employs TRBV5-1 and TRBJ2-5, with TRBD1 matching 8 bases. The V segment lost 0 bases and the J segment 9 bases; nucleotides outside the gene matches: 7. The CDR3 runs 14 residues. Germline-derived CDR1 and CDR2 are SGHRS and YFSETQ. The CDR3 DNA follows: TGCGCCAGCAGCTTGGGGGACAGGTCCGGGGCCCAGTACTTC. Residues: CASSLGDRSGAQYF.

This clone was detected a few times. The V call is TRBV18, the J call TRBJ2-7; D could derive from TRBD1 or TRBD2 (6 bases each). This CDR3 comprises 14 residues. The germline CDR1 and CDR2 sequences are KGHSH and LQKENI. Trimming shortened V by 3 bases and J by 5 bases, and 14 bases separated the two germline ends. CDR3: CASSPTGGGHEQYF. The CDR3 region has the DNA TGTGCCAGCTCACCCACAGGAGGGGGACACGAGCAGTACTTC.

This clone was seen only a few times. J is TRBJ1-2 and V is TRBV6-5; D call uncertain. This CDR3 contains 13 residues. From germline, CDR1 is MNHEY and CDR2 SVGAGI. Trimming cost V 5 bases and J 3 bases, with 10 bases left between them. The CDR3 region is CASSLTAHYGYTF. The CDR3 DNA follows: TGTGCCAGCAGTCTCACGGCTCACTATGGCTACACCTTC.

The V call is TRBV11-3, the J call TRBJ2-7; D is unclear. This CDR3 spans 15 amino acids. Germline lookup yields CDR1 SGHNT and CDR2 YENEEA. With 3 bases removed from V and 3 bases from J, the gap between germline ends came to 15 bases. Here the CDR3 DNA reads TGTGCCAGCAGCTTTAGGACGGTATCGAACTACGAGCAGTACTTC. Protein product: CASSFRTVSNYEQYF. Drawing the rest from reference TRBV11-3 and TRBJ2-7, the complete variable domain is EAGVVQSPRYKIIEKKQPVAFWCNPISGHNTLYWYLQNLGQGPELLIRYENEEAVDDSQLPKDRFSAERLKGVDSTLKIQPAELGDSAVYLCASSFRTVSNYEQYFGPGTRLTVT.

In this sample, this clone turned up once. The genes are TRBV9 and TRBJ1-2, with 10 bases that match TRBD1. This CDR3 spans 16 amino acids. With 0 bases clipped from V and 3 bases from J, the junction kept 5 bases outside the gene matches. CDR1 is SGDLS, CDR2 YYNGEE, per germline. CDR3 bases: TGTGCCAGCAGCGTAGGGGGGACAGGGGATTACTATGGCTACACCTTC. Translated: CASSVGGTGDYYGYTF.

The chain joins TRBV5-1 to TRBJ2-3; TRBD2 matches at 8 bases. The V segment lost 2 bases and the J segment 7 bases; nucleotides outside the gene matches: 6. The germline gives CDR1 SGHRS, CDR2 YFSETQ. CDR3 length: 14 amino acids. The CDR3 nucleotides read TGCGCCAGCAGCTTCCGGCGGGGGGTGTATACGCAGTATTTT. Translated, it gives CASSFRRGVYTQYF.

This clone was recorded a few times. V gene TRBV7-3 combines with J gene TRBJ1-1; the D gene is possibly TRBD1 (5 bases). This CDR3 is built from 14 residues. Germline lookup yields CDR1 SGHTA and CDR2 FQGTGA. V was cut by 0 bases and J by 5 bases, with 10 bases left in between. The CDR3 here is CASSLTGVGTEAFF. CDR3 coding DNA: TGTGCCAGCAGCTTAACGGGGGTCGGGACTGAAGCTTTCTTT.

The chain carries TRBV11-3 and TRBJ2-3; the D gene is possibly TRBD2 (6 bases). V was shortened by 6 bases and J by 3 bases, with 19 bases between the two germline ends. The CDR3 totals 16 residues. Looked up from germline, CDR1 is SGHNT and CDR2 is YENEEA. The chain's CDR3 is CASSPQGLTSTDTQYF. CDR3 coding DNA: TGTGCCAGCAGTCCCCAAGGCCTGACTAGTACAGATACGCAGTATTTT.

CDR3 in DNA: TGTGCCAGCAGTTCCATAACGGGGGAAAAACTGTTTTTT. Translating gives CASSSITGEKLFF. V and J are TRBV6-1 and TRBJ1-4; no firm D call. In germline, CDR1 is MNHNS, CDR2 SASEGT. Trimming shortened V by 5 bases and J by 8 bases, and 12 bases separated the two germline ends. The CDR3 sequence is 13 residues long.

The chain links TRBV2 to TRBJ2-1; TRBD2 matches at 8 bases. Germline V gives CDR1 SNHLY, CDR2 FYNNEI. The CDR3 extends over 15 amino acids. V gave up 1 base and J gave up 7 bases; unmatched junction bases: 6. CDR3 nucleotides: TGTGCCAGCAGTGAAGGCGGGGGGCGCCTAAATGAGCAGTTCTTC. Protein product: CASSEGGGRLNEQFF. The full variable domain, completed using reference TRBV2 and TRBJ2-1, is EPEVTQTPSHQVTQMGQEVILRCVPISNHLYFYWYRQILGQKVEFLVSFYNNEISEKSEIFDDQFSVERPDGSNFTLKIRSTKLEDSAMYFCASSEGGGRLNEQFFGPGTRLTVL.

This clone came up a few times. The chain is built from TRBV6-5 and TRBJ1-1; D is possibly TRBD1 (5 bases). The germline gives CDR1 MNHEY, CDR2 SVGAGI. Trimming stripped 6 bases from V and 7 bases from J, with 15 bases between. The CDR3 extends over 13 amino acids. The CDR3 coding sequence is TGTGCCAGCAGACCCTCCAGGGCCAGTGAAGCTTTCTTT. Residues: CASRPSRASEAFF.

This chain joins TRBV5-1 and TRBJ1-4; 7 bases agree with TRBD1. The CDR3 is made up of 14 amino acids. In germline, CDR1 is SGHRS, CDR2 YFSETQ. V lost 4 bases, J lost 5 bases, and 5 bases stayed unmatched. The CDR3 reads CASSLGTVNEKLFF. CDR3 nucleotide sequence: TGCGCCAGCAGCCTAGGGACAGTGAATGAAAAACTGTTTTTT.

The V and J genes are TRBV2 and TRBJ1-5; D remains ambiguous. The V gene lost 6 bases and the J gene lost 3 bases, with 15 bases spanning the gap. In germline, CDR1 is SNHLY, CDR2 FYNNEI. CDR3 length: 15 amino acids. The CDR3 DNA reads TGTGCCAGCAGCGCAGACCGACTGGACAATCAGCCCCAGCATTTT. Protein product: CASSADRLDNQPQHF. Variable domain in full (rest from reference TRBV2 and TRBJ1-5): EPEVTQTPSHQVTQMGQEVILRCVPISNHLYFYWYRQILGQKVEFLVSFYNNEISEKSEIFDDQFSVERPDGSNFTLKIRSTKLEDSAMYFCASSADRLDNQPQHFGDGTRLSIL.

CDR3 coding DNA: TGTGCCTGGAGTTCAGAGCGGCAAAAAGCTTTCTTT. Translated, it gives CAWSSERQKAFF. This chain uses TRBV30 with TRBJ1-1, with unresolved D. Trimming shortened V by 2 bases and J by 9 bases, and 13 bases separated the two germline ends. The CDR3 contains 12 residues. The V gene's germline CDR1 is GTSNPN and CDR2 SVGIG (reference sequence).

The chain uses TRBV7-9 and TRBJ1-2; D possibly corresponds to TRBD1 (6 bases). The CDR3 spans 16 residues. Trimming took off 5 bases at V and 7 bases at J, with 23 bases between the two ends. The V gene's germline CDR1 is SEHNR and CDR2 FQNEAQ (reference sequence). This CDR3 reads CASSPELTGLASGYTF. In DNA, the CDR3 is TGTGCCAGCAGCCCGGAACTGACAGGTCTCGCTTCTGGCTACACCTTC.

The chain is built from TRBV5-1 and TRBJ2-2, with 9 bases matching TRBD2. CDR3 length equals 15 residues. Germline-derived CDR1 and CDR2 are SGHRS and YFSETQ. Trimming removed 5 bases from V and 4 bases from J; junction bases left unmatched: 6. The CDR3 nucleotides read TGCGCCAGCAGTTGGACTAGCGTCGGCACCGGGGAGCTGTTTTTT. Residues: CASSWTSVGTGELFF.

The chain is built from TRBV19 and TRBJ2-3; 8 bases fit TRBD2. With 5 bases clipped from V and 2 bases from J, the junction kept 12 bases outside the gene matches. The germline gives CDR1 LNHDA, CDR2 SQIVND (reference sequence). The CDR3 sequence is 17 residues long. The CDR3 reads CASSRGGGPVATDTQYF. The CDR3 DNA follows: TGTGCCAGTAGTCGGGGCGGGGGGCCCGTCGCCACAGATACGCAGTATTTT.